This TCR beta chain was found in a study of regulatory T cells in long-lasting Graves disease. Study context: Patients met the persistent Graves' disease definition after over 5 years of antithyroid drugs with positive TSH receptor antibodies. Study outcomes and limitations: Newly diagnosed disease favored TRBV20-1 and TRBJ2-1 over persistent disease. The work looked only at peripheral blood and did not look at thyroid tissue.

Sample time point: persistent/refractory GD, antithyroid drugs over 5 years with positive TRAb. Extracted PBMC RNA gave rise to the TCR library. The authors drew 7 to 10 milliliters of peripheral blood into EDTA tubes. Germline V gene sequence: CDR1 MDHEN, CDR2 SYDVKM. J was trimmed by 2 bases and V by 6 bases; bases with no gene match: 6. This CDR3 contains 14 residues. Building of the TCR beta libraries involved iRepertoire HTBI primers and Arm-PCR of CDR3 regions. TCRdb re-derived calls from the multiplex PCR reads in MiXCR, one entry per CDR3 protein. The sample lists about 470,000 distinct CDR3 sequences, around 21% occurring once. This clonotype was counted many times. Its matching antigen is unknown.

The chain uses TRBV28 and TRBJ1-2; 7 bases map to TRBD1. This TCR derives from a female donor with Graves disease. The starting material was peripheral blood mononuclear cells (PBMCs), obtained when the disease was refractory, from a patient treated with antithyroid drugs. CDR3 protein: CASSLQGWNYGYTF. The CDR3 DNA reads TGTGCCAGCAGCTTACAGGGGTGGAACTATGGCTACACCTTC.